This TCR beta chain was sequenced during a study of vaccination and CD4 T cells after COVID-19. Study summary: Testing by nasal swab PCR showed convalescent patients to be SARS-CoV-2 positive; under ten were mild and one was severe. Study-wide results and limits: Spike mono-reactivity was evident in 304 of the 307 vaccine-specific clones derived from convalescent patients.

Treatment given: roughly 11-day PBMC culture with coronavirus spike peptide pools or control peptides (ViraFEST assay). Note on this clonotype: Its specificity is unknown.

Cultured CD4+ T cell DNA underwent sequencing with the Oncomine TCR Beta short-read assay. TCRdb ran MiXCR on the PCR reads and lists one entry per CDR3 protein. The table shows approximately 13,000 distinct CDR3 sequences, with 45% to 60% occurring only once. This TCR derives from a human donor who had recovered from COVID-19. Source material: CD4+ T cells from blood, cultured in vitro.

The CDR3 DNA sequence: TGTGCCAGCACTGACAGGGGATATCAGCCCCAGCATTTT. Translating it yields CASTDRGYQPQHF. The V and J genes are TRBV6-2 or TRBV6-3 and TRBJ1-5, with TRBD1 matching 8 bases. J gave up 5 bases and V 7 bases, and 4 bases lay outside the gene matches. Germline V gene data show CDR1 as MNHEY and CDR2 as SVGEGT. This CDR3 has 13 amino acids.